The sequence of this T cell receptor beta chain was determined in a study of T cell changes during pregnancy in multiple sclerosis. This clone was seen a handful of times. TCRdb keeps only in-frame clones here, not all; method: immunoSEQ multiplex PCR. This sample has 77,000 or so clones, with approximately 92% found just once. CDR1 SEHNR and CDR2 FQNEAQ come from the germline V gene (reference sequence). V shed 5 bases, J shed 6 bases, and the junction held 13 bases outside the gene matches. The CDR3 length is 18 residues. Material: peripheral blood, obtained in the second trimester of pregnancy. This receptor was identified in a female donor in good health, enrolled as a control in a pregnancy study. J is TRBJ1-6 and V is TRBV7-9; TRBD1 aligns across 10 bases. The CDR3 spells CASSGGTGANNRNSPLHF. The CDR3 nucleotides read TGTGCCAGCAGCGGGGGGACAGGGGCCAATAATCGTAATTCACCCCTCCACTTT.